This entry lists 30 T cell receptor beta chains sequenced from one sample in a study of long-term antiretroviral therapy in people with HIV. Sequencing used immunoSEQ v3.0 at survey level. This table comes from immunoSEQ multiplex PCR, and its TCRdb copy is limited to in-frame clones, with some not included. The table records approximately 30,000 clones, roughly 80% of them present only once. The starting material was unsorted PBMCs, obtained 0.8 years before starting antiretroviral therapy. All receptors derive from a man younger than 30 with HIV.

The chain employs TRBV10-2 and TRBJ2-3; TRBD2 aligns across 8 bases. Germline lookup yields CDR1 WSHSY and CDR2 SAAADI. The CDR3 contains 14 residues. V gave up 4 bases and J gave up 6 bases; unmatched junction bases: 6. The chain's CDR3 is CASSVGTSIDTQYF. Here the CDR3 DNA reads TGCGCCAGCAGTGTCGGGACTAGTATTGATACGCAGTATTTT.

V and J are TRBV4-3 and TRBJ2-7; 10 bases agree with TRBD2. The CDR3 extends over 17 amino acids. Germline V gene lookup returns CDR1 LGHNA and CDR2 YSLEER. With 0 bases clipped from V and 4 bases from J, the junction kept 9 bases outside the gene matches. In DNA, the CDR3 is TGCGCCAGCAGCCAAGACTTCGCTAGCGGGAGAACTTACGAGCAGTACTTC. Translation gives CASSQDFASGRTYEQYF.

The CDR3 bases are TGTGCCAGCAGTGATTCCGGGAGTTCGTACAATGAGCAGTTCTTC. Its protein product is CASSDSGSSYNEQFF. This chain uses TRBV6-4 with TRBJ2-1; the D gene is possibly TRBD2 (6 bases). Between the trimmed V and J ends, which lost 3 bases and 4 bases, there was a span of 13 bases. The CDR3 totals 15 residues. CDR1 is MRHNA and CDR2 is SNTAGT in the germline V gene.

This rearrangement joins TRBV9 to TRBJ1-1, with D possibly TRBD1 on 5 matching bases. Trimming pared 0 bases from V and 2 bases from J, leaving 11 bases between. This CDR3 spans 15 amino acids. From germline, CDR1 is SGDLS and CDR2 YYNGEE. The CDR3 loop is CASSVEGSPNTEAFF. The DNA of the CDR3 is TGTGCCAGCAGCGTAGAGGGGTCCCCCAACACTGAAGCTTTCTTT.

In its sample, this clone was seen once. The chain employs TRBV7-9 and TRBJ2-2; 7 positions match TRBD1. CDR1 and CDR2 (germline): SEHNR, FQNEAQ (reference sequence). The CDR3 runs 16 residues. V lost 5 bases, J lost 7 bases, and 13 bases stayed unmatched. Here the CDR3 reads CASSRGRGPSVGELFF. CDR3 nucleotide sequence: TGTGCCAGCAGCCGAGGAAGGGGGCCTTCGGTCGGGGAGCTGTTTTTT.

The genes are TRBV28 and TRBJ1-2; the D is unclear. Trimming removed 2 bases at V and 4 bases at J, with 8 bases between. Germline V CDR1 and CDR2: MDHEN, SYDVKM. The CDR3 is made up of 13 amino acids. The CDR3 DNA is TGTGCCAGCAGTTTAGGTGGTTCCTATGGCTACACCTTC. It codes for CASSLGGSYGYTF.

V usage is TRBV5-4 and J usage is TRBJ1-1, with D uncertain. The CDR3 is 13 residues long. The germline CDR1 and CDR2 sequences are SGHNT and YYREEE (reference sequence). Trimming pared 0 bases from V and 3 bases from J, leaving 6 bases between. CDR3 DNA sequence: TGTGCCAGCAGCTTGGTACCAGACACTGAAGCTTTCTTT. It translates to CASSLVPDTEAFF.

The J gene is TRBJ1-3, the V gene TRBV5-1, with 8 bases that match TRBD1. V gave up 4 bases and J gave up 0 bases; unmatched junction bases: 6. The CDR3 runs 16 residues. CDR1 and CDR2 from the germline V gene are SGHRS and YFSETQ. The CDR3 region has the DNA TGCGCCAGCAGCGCCGGACAGGGCTTCTCTGGAAACACCATATATTTT. Its protein product is CASSAGQGFSGNTIYF.

This clone appeared a single time. This rearrangement joins TRBV12-5 to TRBJ1-3; D is unresolved. Trimming took 4 bases from V and 4 from J, leaving 14 bases between them. This CDR3 is 15 amino acids long. From germline, CDR1 is LGHNT and CDR2 FRNRAP. The CDR3 DNA sequence: TGTGCTAGTGGTTCTGCCGGGAACCAGGGAAACACCATATATTTT. Protein sequence: CASGSAGNQGNTIYF.

V is TRBV7-9 and J is TRBJ2-7; 7 bases line up with TRBD1. CDR3 length: 15 residues. The V segment lost 0 bases and the J segment 3 bases; nucleotides outside the gene matches: 5. The germline gives CDR1 SEHNR, CDR2 FQNEAQ (reference sequence). CDR3 nucleotides: TGTGCCAGCAGCTTAGCCGGCGGACAGGACTACGAGCAGTACTTC. Its protein is CASSLAGGQDYEQYF. Complete variable domain (other parts from reference TRBV7-9 and TRBJ2-7): DTGVSQNPRHKITKRGQNVTFRCDPISEHNRLYWYRQTLGQGPEFLTYFQNEAQLEKSRLLSDRFSAERPKGSFSTLEIQRTEQGDSAMYLCASSLAGGQDYEQYFGPGTRLTVT.

The CDR3 loop is CASSESPDEQFF. The CDR3 region has the DNA TGTGCCAGCAGTGAATCCCCCGATGAGCAGTTCTTC. V and J are TRBV25-1 and TRBJ2-1; D gene uncertain. Looked up from germline, CDR1 is MGHDK and CDR2 is SYGVNS. Trimming stripped 1 base from V and 8 bases from J, with 6 bases between. The CDR3 runs 12 residues.

The gene calls are TRBV2 and TRBJ2-3; 9 bases match TRBD2. The CDR3 has 15 residues. J gave up 2 bases and V 6 bases, and 6 bases lay outside the gene matches. CDR1 and CDR2 (germline): SNHLY, FYNNEI. The DNA for the CDR3 is TGTGCCAGCAGGAGGGCGGGGGGGGCCACAGATACGCAGTATTTT. This translates into CASRRAGGATDTQYF. The entire variable domain, with the rest obtained from reference TRBV2 and TRBJ2-3, is as follows: EPEVTQTPSHQVTQMGQEVILRCVPISNHLYFYWYRQILGQKVEFLVSFYNNEISEKSEIFDDQFSVERPDGSNFTLKIRSTKLEDSAMYFCASRRAGGATDTQYFGPGTRLTVL.

This chain links TRBV29-1 with TRBJ1-1; TRBD1 matches at 7 bases. Germline V CDR1 and CDR2: SQVTM, ANQGSEA. The CDR3 extends over 12 amino acids. Trimming removed 2 bases from V and 7 bases from J; junction bases left unmatched: 4. The CDR3 region has the DNA TGCAGCGTTGAAATGGGGACAGTTGAAGCTTTCTTT. Encoded protein: CSVEMGTVEAFF.

This chain links TRBV30 with TRBJ2-7; TRBD1 aligns across 12 bases. V dropped 6 bases and J dropped 6; count of bases not matched to a gene: 9. Germline V gene data show CDR1 as GTSNPN and CDR2 as SVGIG (reference sequence). This CDR3 has 14 amino acids. In DNA form, the CDR3 reads TGTGCCTGTCAGACCGGGACAGGGGGCGCCGAGCAGTACTTC. Translated: CACQTGTGGAEQYF. Supplemented by reference TRBV30 and TRBJ2-7, the full variable domain reads SQTIHQWPATLVQPVGSPLSLECTVEGTSNPNLYWYRQAAGRGLQLLFYSVGIGQISSEVPQNLSASRPQDRQFILSSKKLLLSDSGFYLCACQTGTGGAEQYFGPGTRLTVT.

The chain joins TRBV6-1 to TRBJ1-3; D might be TRBD1 (6 bases). The V gene lost 4 bases and the J gene lost 10 bases, with 11 bases spanning the gap. CDR1 is MNHNS, CDR2 SASEGT, per germline. The CDR3 is 12 amino acids. CDR3 sequence (DNA): TGTGCCAGCAGTGGATTTAGGGGGACCATATATTTT. It encodes CASSGFRGTIYF.

The J gene is TRBJ1-5, the V gene TRBV10-2; no clear D gene. CDR1 is WSHSY and CDR2 is SAAADI in the germline V gene. The V and J ends lost 8 bases and 11 bases respectively, with 13 bases between them. The CDR3 contains 11 residues. CDR3 DNA sequence: TGCGCCAGCGGACCCCGGGAGGCCCAGCATTTT. This translates into CASGPREAQHF.

This clone has only one observation. V is TRBV28 and J is TRBJ1-1; 9 bases fit TRBD1. CDR1 and CDR2 from the germline V gene are MDHEN and SYDVKM. The V gene end was trimmed by 6 bases and the J gene end by 4 bases; junction bases not matched to a gene: 12. This CDR3 comprises 16 residues. The DNA for the CDR3 is TGTGCCAGCAGGGATACCGGGACAGGGTTCGCCACTGAAGCTTTCTTT. It yields the protein CASRDTGTGFATEAFF.

V gene TRBV4-2 combines with J gene TRBJ2-2; no clear D. This CDR3 is 11 amino acids long. Trimming removed 1 base from V and 8 bases from J, with 2 bases in between. Germline CDR1 reads LGHNA; CDR2 reads YNFKEQ. CDR3 sequence reads: CASSQGGELFF. CDR3 sequence (DNA): TGTGCCAGCAGCCAAGGGGGGGAGCTGTTTTTT.

This clone was seen just once. This chain uses TRBV27 with TRBJ2-5; D is unclear. Germline V gives CDR1 MNHEY, CDR2 SMNVEV (reference sequence). This CDR3 comprises 9 residues. V lost 9 bases and J lost 5, with 4 bases in between. The CDR3, as DNA: TGTGCCAGGTCCGAGACCCAGTACTTC. It codes for CARSETQYF.

The V gene is TRBV18, the J gene TRBJ2-5; no clear D gene. The CDR3 extends over 14 amino acids. Germline V gene sequence: CDR1 KGHSH, CDR2 LQKENI. The ends were cut back, 6 bases at V and 4 bases at J, with 15 bases in the middle. CDR3 coding DNA: TGTGCCAGCTCCCCCTCCGCCCCGAGAGAGACCCAGTACTTC. Its translation is CASSPSAPRETQYF.

This rearrangement joins TRBV5-1 to TRBJ1-1; 10 nucleotides align to TRBD1. Trimming cost V 0 bases and J 5 bases; bases outside gene matches: 4. CDR3 length: 15 amino acids. Germline CDR1 reads SGHRS; CDR2 reads YFSETQ. CDR3 loop: CASSLGTGGRTEAFF. DNA for the CDR3: TGCGCCAGCAGCTTGGGGACAGGGGGTCGTACTGAAGCTTTCTTT. The variable domain in full, with the rest retrieved from reference TRBV5-1 and TRBJ1-1, is KAGVTQTPRYLIKTRGQQVTLSCSPISGHRSVSWYQQTPGQGLQFLFEYFSETQRNKGNFPGRFSGRQFSNSRSEMNVSTLELGDSALYLCASSLGTGGRTEAFFGQGTRLTVV.

This chain links TRBV10-1 with TRBJ2-1; 14 nucleotides align to TRBD2. V trimming: 10 bases; J trimming: 7 bases; junction bases outside the gene matches: 6. Germline CDR1 WNHNN, CDR2 SYGVQD (reference sequence). There are 14 residues in the CDR3. CDR3 sequence: CAIPGLAGENEQFF. CDR3 coding DNA: TGCGCCATCCCGGGACTAGCGGGAGAAAATGAGCAGTTCTTC.

J is TRBJ2-7 and V is TRBV28, with 8 nucleotides matching TRBD2. In germline, CDR1 is MDHEN, CDR2 SYDVKM. The CDR3 covers 14 residues. After removal of 8 bases from V and 4 bases from J, the junction contained 10 bases not matched to a gene. The CDR3 DNA reads TGTGCCAGCGTGCCAAGCGGGAGTCGGTACGAGCAGTACTTC. It translates to CASVPSGSRYEQYF.

V is TRBV7-2 and J is TRBJ2-7, with TRBD2 as a possible D gene (6 bases). This CDR3 comprises 15 residues. The V and J ends lost 5 bases and 0 bases respectively, with 14 bases between them. In germline, CDR1 is SGHTA, CDR2 FQGNSA. The CDR3 bases are TGTGCCAGCAGCGTGGGCGGGGTGCACTCCTACGAGCAGTACTTC. Amino acid sequence: CASSVGGVHSYEQYF. Complete variable domain (other parts from reference TRBV7-2 and TRBJ2-7): GAGVSQSPSNKVTEKGKDVELRCDPISGHTALYWYRQSLGQGLEFLIYFQGNSAPDKSGLPSDRFSAERTGGSVSTLTIQRTQQEDSAVYLCASSVGGVHSYEQYFGPGTRLTVT.

V usage is TRBV25-1 and J usage is TRBJ2-5; possible D gene TRBD2, 5 bases. The CDR3 runs 17 residues. V lost 4 bases, J lost 2 bases, and 20 bases lay in between. Per the germline V gene, CDR1 is MGHDK and CDR2 is SYGVNS. The CDR3: CASSGRAKTRLQETQYF. The CDR3, as DNA: TGTGCCAGCAGTGGACGCGCTAAAACCCGACTACAAGAGACCCAGTACTTC.

J is TRBJ2-7 and V is TRBV5-6; D ambiguous. V shed 1 base and J shed 0 bases, with 5 bases lying between them. Germline V gene data show CDR1 as SGHDT and CDR2 as YYEEEE. The CDR3 has 13 residues. This CDR3 is CASSLSPSYEQYF. DNA for the CDR3: TGTGCCAGCAGCTTGAGTCCCTCCTACGAGCAGTACTTC.

The chain has TRBV10-1 and TRBJ2-1; TRBD2 agrees at 7 bases. V lost 0 bases and J lost 8; bases outside the gene matches: 1. The germline V gene encodes CDR1 WNHNN and CDR2 SYGVQD (reference sequence). The CDR3 loop spans 13 amino acids. DNA of the CDR3: TGCGCCAGCAGTGAGTCGGGAGGGTATGAGCAGTTCTTC. Translation gives CASSESGGYEQFF.

The chain employs TRBV6-5 and TRBJ1-1, with a tentative D call TRBD1 (5 bases). This CDR3 is built from 14 residues. Trimming took off 2 bases at V and 4 bases at J, with 11 bases between the two ends. Germline CDR1 is MNHEY and CDR2 is SVGAGI. The CDR3 loop reads CASSYADRTTEAFF. The CDR3 region has the DNA TGTGCCAGCAGTTACGCAGACAGAACCACTGAAGCTTTCTTT.

The CDR3 DNA sequence: TGTGCCAGCAGTTTACCCCACAGACAGGGTGGCGTTGAGCAGTTCTTC. The encoded protein is CASSLPHRQGGVEQFF. The J gene is TRBJ2-1, the V gene TRBV28; 7 bases map to TRBD1. The germline V gene encodes CDR1 MDHEN and CDR2 SYDVKM. The CDR3 sequence is 16 residues long. With V trimmed by 2 bases and J by 9 bases, 13 bases remained unmatched.

This chain uses TRBV2 with TRBJ2-7; D unresolved. The germline V gene has CDR1 SNHLY and CDR2 FYNNEI. V lost 5 bases to trimming and J lost 3 bases, with 5 bases between them. This CDR3 is 11 amino acids long. CDR3 amino acids: CASSPLYEQYF. The CDR3 nucleotides read TGTGCCAGCAGTCCCCTCTACGAGCAGTACTTC.